This passage covers 28 T cell receptor beta chains from one sample sequenced in a study of T cell clonotyping in hematopoietic cell transplantation. Time point indicated: recipient sample about 28 days before transplant, after cytoreduction. Some clones are missing from TCRdb's copy, which holds only in-frame ones; the method was immunoSEQ multiplex PCR. The sample contains about 41,000 clones, roughly 85% of which appear only once. Source: peripheral blood mononuclear cells, taken before stem cell transplant. These TCRs come from a man aged 55 to 70 with acute myeloid leukemia. Some clones in this sample may be carry-over from other donors' samples.

The chain carries TRBV5-6 and TRBJ1-1, with D possibly being TRBD1 (5 bases). The germline V and J ends were trimmed by 3 bases and 5 bases, with 17 bases remaining between them. Germline V lookup: CDR1 SGHDT, CDR2 YYEEEE. This CDR3 is built from 15 residues. The CDR3 nucleotides read TGTGCCAGCAGCTATGGGACCGCTGGCGGGACTGAAGCTTTCTTT. It is translated as CASSYGTAGGTEAFF.

This chain uses TRBV6-1 with TRBJ2-1; possibly TRBD1 or TRBD2 for D (5 bases each). The CDR3 extends over 14 amino acids. CDR1 and CDR2 from the germline V gene are MNHNS and SASEGT. The ends were cut back, 7 bases at V and 3 bases at J, with 13 bases in the middle. The CDR3 DNA is TGTGCCAGCACTGAGGGGCGGCTCTACAATGAGCAGTTCTTC. This translates into CASTEGRLYNEQFF.

The rearrangement uses TRBV2 and TRBJ1-2; TRBD1 matches at 7 bases. Germline CDR1 and CDR2: SNHLY and FYNNEI. Losses at the gene ends were 8 bases for V and 4 bases for J; bases not matched to a gene: 13. This CDR3 contains 15 residues. In nucleotides, the CDR3 is TGTGCCAGCTCTCAAGGGGGCAGGGAAGGCTATGGCTACACCTTC. This encodes CASSQGGREGYGYTF.

This sequence joins TRBV11-2 and TRBJ1-2; TRBD1 matches at 9 bases. The CDR3 spans 18 residues. Germline loops: CDR1 SGHAT, CDR2 FQNNGV. The trim removed 4 bases at V and 7 bases at J, leaving 19 bases unmatched. The CDR3: CASSSRTGTGPAKAGYTF. The CDR3 coding sequence is TGTGCCAGCAGCTCCCGGACGGGGACAGGGCCGGCGAAGGCTGGCTACACCTTC.

In DNA, the CDR3 is TGTGCCAGCAGCATACAGGGTCATACGCAGTATTTT. This codes for CASSIQGHTQYF. The chain uses TRBV6-5 and TRBJ2-3, with a tentative D call TRBD1 (6 bases). The V end was cut by 6 bases, the J end by 7 bases, with 11 bases between. The CDR3 totals 12 residues. CDR1 and CDR2 (germline): MNHEY, SVGAGI.

V is TRBV2 and J is TRBJ1-3; TRBD1 is a possible D gene (5 bases). V was pared by 6 bases and J by 4 bases, with 13 bases between. CDR1 SNHLY and CDR2 FYNNEI come from the germline V gene. The CDR3 covers 14 residues. In nucleotides, the CDR3 is TGTGCCAGCAGGTTACAGGACTACGGAAACACCATATATTTT. Encoded protein: CASRLQDYGNTIYF. Based on the CDR3 plus reference TRBV2 and TRBJ1-3, the full variable domain is EPEVTQTPSHQVTQMGQEVILRCVPISNHLYFYWYRQILGQKVEFLVSFYNNEISEKSEIFDDQFSVERPDGSNFTLKIRSTKLEDSAMYFCASRLQDYGNTIYFGEGSWLTVV.

The chain links TRBV6-5 to TRBJ1-1, with D tentatively TRBD1 (5 bases). V dropped 5 bases and J dropped 1 base, with 8 bases sitting between them. The CDR3 totals 13 residues. Germline-derived CDR1 and CDR2 are MNHEY and SVGAGI. CDR3 sequence reads: CASSPRANTEAFF. CDR3 nucleotide sequence: TGTGCCAGCAGTCCCAGGGCGAACACTGAAGCTTTCTTT.

The table lists this clone with a few counts. The rearrangement uses TRBV7-8 and TRBJ1-1, with TRBD1 matching over 7 bases. The J segment lost 7 bases and the V segment lost 1 base, leaving 9 bases of the junction unmatched. From germline, CDR1 is SGHVS and CDR2 FQNEAQ. CDR3 length: 15 amino acids. Here the CDR3 reads CASSLEAGDSVEAFF. In DNA, the CDR3 is TGTGCCAGCAGCTTAGAGGCAGGGGACAGCGTTGAAGCTTTCTTT.

CDR3 sequence reads: CASSLQVSGANVLTF. CDR3 in DNA: TGTGCCAGCAGCTTACAGGTCTCTGGGGCCAACGTCCTGACTTTC. V usage is TRBV7-9 and J usage is TRBJ2-6; D unclear. The CDR3 is 15 amino acids. In germline, CDR1 is SEHNR, CDR2 FQNEAQ (reference sequence). With 2 bases removed from V and 0 bases from J, the gap between germline ends came to 5 bases.

The chain couples TRBV9 to TRBJ2-7, with D possibly matching TRBD1 (6 bases). This CDR3 contains 13 residues. V was cut by 4 bases and J by 3 bases, with 11 bases left in between. Looked up from germline, CDR1 is SGDLS and CDR2 is YYNGEE. The CDR3 sequence: CASSPGQYYEQYF. The CDR3 coding sequence is TGTGCCAGCAGCCCCGGACAGTACTACGAGCAGTACTTC.

The chain carries TRBV30 and TRBJ2-2, with 9 positions matching TRBD2. In germline, CDR1 is GTSNPN, CDR2 SVGIG (reference sequence). This CDR3 is 15 amino acids long. V was clipped by 3 bases and J by 2 bases; unmatched bases: 4. CDR3 amino acids: CAWRSSGGNTGELFF. Written as DNA, the CDR3 is TGTGCCTGGAGGAGTAGCGGGGGTAACACCGGGGAGCTGTTTTTT.

The V gene is TRBV28, the J gene TRBJ1-2, with D uncertain. Germline assignment: CDR1 MDHEN and CDR2 SYDVKM. Between the trimmed V and J ends, which lost 3 bases and 14 bases, there was a span of 13 bases. This CDR3 has 11 residues. The CDR3 sequence: CASSLRRTPTF. Written as DNA, the CDR3 is TGTGCCAGCAGTTTGCGACGGACCCCTACCTTC.

V is TRBV6-5 and J is TRBJ1-4; weak D call: TRBD1 (5 bases). This CDR3 spans 13 amino acids. The V gene lost 6 bases and the J gene lost 8 bases, with 13 bases spanning the gap. Germline V gene lookup returns CDR1 MNHEY and CDR2 SVGAGI. The CDR3 loop is CASSVQVEEKLFF. As DNA, the CDR3 is TGTGCCAGCAGCGTACAGGTGGAGGAAAAACTGTTTTTT.

V usage is TRBV12-5 and J usage is TRBJ2-7; 9 bases fit TRBD1. Trimming removed 8 bases from V and 2 bases from J; junction bases left unmatched: 16. This CDR3 is 17 amino acids long. CDR1 is LGHNT and CDR2 is FRNRAP in the germline V gene. The CDR3 is CASYRLGTGIATYEQYF. In DNA form, the CDR3 reads TGTGCTAGTTACCGATTGGGGACAGGGATTGCCACCTACGAGCAGTACTTC.

The rearrangement joins TRBV6-5 to TRBJ1-5, with D unclear. V was cut by 0 bases and J by 0 bases, with 6 bases left in between. The germline V gene encodes CDR1 MNHEY and CDR2 SVGAGI. The CDR3 runs to 15 residues. The CDR3: CASSYSPDSNQPQHF. In DNA, the CDR3 is TGTGCCAGCAGTTACTCGCCAGATAGCAATCAGCCCCAGCATTTT.

V gene TRBV15 combines with J gene TRBJ1-1; the D is unclear. Trimming stripped 1 base from V and 3 bases from J, with 9 bases between. The CDR3 is 14 amino acids. The germline CDR1 and CDR2 sequences are LNHNV and YYDKDF (reference sequence). The CDR3 DNA reads TGTGCCACCAGCAGAGGGACCAGGCACACTGAAGCTTTCTTT. Its protein product is CATSRGTRHTEAFF. Full variable domain (outside the CDR3, taken from reference TRBV15 and TRBJ1-1): DAMVIQNPRYQVTQFGKPVTLSCSQTLNHNVMYWYQQKSSQAPKLLFHYYDKDFNNEADTPDNFQSRRPNTSFCFLDIRSPGLGDTAMYLCATSRGTRHTEAFFGQGTRLTVV.

The chain combines TRBV28 with TRBJ2-4; D remains unclear. The germline V gene has CDR1 MDHEN and CDR2 SYDVKM. This CDR3 is built from 14 residues. V dropped 1 base and J dropped 6 bases, with 10 bases sitting between them. The CDR3 DNA is TGTGCCAGCAGTTTATTTGGGCCCAGAAACATTCAGTACTTC. Translated: CASSLFGPRNIQYF.

The chain uses TRBV20-1 and TRBJ1-2; 7 bases line up with TRBD1. The germline V gene has CDR1 DFQATT and CDR2 SNEGSKA (reference sequence). The CDR3 spans 11 residues. V lost 6 bases to trimming and J lost 8 bases; unmatched junction nucleotides: 6. CDR3 in DNA: TGCAGTGCAGCGACAGGGTCGGGCTACACCTTC. Its protein product is CSAATGSGYTF.

V is TRBV7-3 and J is TRBJ1-5; D is perhaps TRBD1 (5 bases). Germline CDR1 reads SGHTA; CDR2 reads FQGTGA. CDR3 length: 15 residues. The V gene lost 1 base and the J gene lost 2 bases, with 9 bases spanning the gap. The CDR3 bases are TGTGCCAGCAGCTTAAGCAGGGTTGGCAATCAGCCCCAGCATTTT. As protein: CASSLSRVGNQPQHF.

The CDR3 reads CASRARGTTNEKLFF. CDR3 nucleotide sequence: TGTGCCAGCAGAGCCAGGGGGACAACTAATGAAAAACTGTTTTTT. The chain has TRBV25-1 and TRBJ1-4; 7 positions agree with TRBD1. The V and J ends lost 6 bases and 0 bases, in that order; junction bases with no gene match: 4. CDR1 MGHDK and CDR2 SYGVNS come from the germline V gene. This CDR3 is 15 amino acids long.

This chain uses TRBV7-2 with TRBJ1-4, with D perhaps TRBD1 (5 bases). Trimming cost V 5 bases and J 12 bases, with 16 bases left between them. CDR3 length: 13 residues. Germline lookup yields CDR1 SGHTA and CDR2 FQGNSA. Written as DNA, the CDR3 is TGTGCCAGCAGCACCCTGCCCGGGGGGGAACTGTTTTTT. The encoded protein is CASSTLPGGELFF. Based on the CDR3 plus reference TRBV7-2 and TRBJ1-4, the full variable domain is GAGVSQSPSNKVTEKGKDVELRCDPISGHTALYWYRQSLGQGLEFLIYFQGNSAPDKSGLPSDRFSAERTGGSVSTLTIQRTQQEDSAVYLCASSTLPGGELFFGSGTQLSVL.

The rearrangement joins TRBV7-9 to TRBJ2-5, with D hard to call. Trimming stripped 3 bases from V and 5 bases from J, with 7 bases between. CDR1 and CDR2 from the germline V gene are SEHNR and FQNEAQ (reference sequence). The CDR3 totals 12 residues. CDR3: CASSFSRETQYF. The CDR3 DNA sequence: TGTGCCAGCAGCTTTTCAAGGGAGACCCAGTACTTC.

This sequence joins TRBV7-7 and TRBJ2-3, with 11 nucleotides matching TRBD2. The ends lost 2 bases at V and 0 bases at J; junction bases unmatched: 7. The CDR3 is made up of 18 amino acids. Germline CDR1 is SSHAT and CDR2 is FNYEAQ (reference sequence). The CDR3 loop reads CASSLWPRTSGSTDTQYF. The CDR3 nucleotides read TGTGCCAGCAGCTTATGGCCTCGGACTAGCGGGAGCACAGATACGCAGTATTTT. Looking up the rest from reference TRBV7-7 and TRBJ2-3 gives the full variable domain: GAGVSQSPRYKVTKRGQDVTLRCDPISSHATLYWYQQALGQGPEFLTYFNYEAQPDKSGLPSDRFSAERPEGSISTLTIQRTEQRDSAMYRCASSLWPRTSGSTDTQYFGPGTRLTVL.

V and J are TRBV27 and TRBJ1-5; D is undetermined. This CDR3 is 12 amino acids long. The germline V and J ends were trimmed by 6 bases and 0 bases, with 3 bases remaining between them. Germline V CDR1 and CDR2: MNHEY, SMNVEV (reference sequence). CDR3 coding DNA: TGTGCCAGCAGCACTAGCAATCAGCCCCAGCATTTT. Translating it yields CASSTSNQPQHF.

The chain is built from TRBV11-2 and TRBJ1-2; 9 bases line up with TRBD1. The CDR3 is 15 amino acids. The J segment lost 4 bases and the V segment lost 5 bases, leaving 8 bases of the junction unmatched. Germline CDR1 and CDR2: SGHAT and FQNNGV. The CDR3 DNA reads TGTGCCAGCAGCCCTACGACAGGGGGATTCTATGGCTACACCTTC. Translation: CASSPTTGGFYGYTF.

The V and J genes are TRBV7-2 and TRBJ1-6; no clear D. The CDR3 has 16 amino acids. Looked up from germline, CDR1 is SGHTA and CDR2 is FQGNSA. V gave up 5 bases and J gave up 6 bases, with 17 bases separating them. This CDR3 is CASSPSVGQTNSPLHF. The CDR3 DNA follows: TGTGCCAGCAGCCCTAGTGTCGGTCAGACTAATTCACCCCTCCACTTT.

The chain is built from TRBV11-3 and TRBJ2-2, with D perhaps matching TRBD1 (5 bases). Germline V gene sequence: CDR1 SGHNT, CDR2 YENEEA. Trimming stripped 5 bases from V and 4 bases from J, with 14 bases between. The CDR3 runs to 15 residues. The DNA for the CDR3 is TGTGCCAGCAGCCCGCGGTTGGGGCGCACCGGGGAGCTGTTTTTT. It specifies CASSPRLGRTGELFF.

The chain combines TRBV7-2 with TRBJ2-2; 9 bases fit TRBD2. Germline V CDR1 and CDR2: SGHTA, FQGNSA. This CDR3 spans 14 amino acids. V lost 5 bases and J lost 7; bases outside the gene matches: 5. CDR3 DNA: TGTGCCAGCAGCCCCCTAGCGGGGAACGGGGAGCTGTTTTTT. It translates to CASSPLAGNGELFF.